These 28 T cell receptor beta chains originate from one sample sequenced in a study of T-cell reconstitution after alpha-beta-depleted transplantation in children (TCRdb year 2016). Libraries were built with PCR. This sample was sequenced with an Illumina HiSeq 2500. TCR library preparation used molecular barcoding, with unique molecular identifiers applied to normalize quantification of the TCRbeta repertoire. TCRdb reanalyzed the raw reads on its own, using fastp at Q25 for trimming and MiXCR for clone calling, and kept in-frame beta chains. Entries are consolidated by CDR3 protein sequence, retaining the most common genes and DNA. The sample includes a few hundred thousand distinct CDR3 sequences, with 11% observed a single time. In total, the top ten clones hold approximately 5% of the sample. The sample consisted of PBMCs from the stem cell graft donor, taken from the stem cell graft. The receptors originated from a human donor who donated a stem cell graft to a child with acute myeloid leukemia.

This clonotype has a count of ten or more. The rearrangement joins TRBV20-1 to TRBJ2-1; tentative D call: TRBD1 (5 bases). Germline V gives CDR1 DFQATT, CDR2 SNEGSKA (reference sequence). V was shortened by 6 bases and J by 3 bases, with 15 bases between the two germline ends. This CDR3 comprises 14 residues. CDR3 DNA sequence: TGCAGTGCCCCAGAGAATGGACACTACAATGAGCAGTTCTTC. This encodes CSAPENGHYNEQFF.

This rearrangement joins TRBV6-2 or TRBV6-3 to TRBJ1-5; no firm D call. V dropped 4 bases and J dropped 5 bases, with 9 bases sitting between them. CDR3 size: 13 residues. The V gene's germline CDR1 is MNHEY and CDR2 SVGEGT. This CDR3 reads CASSWTSHQPQHF. The CDR3 DNA sequence: TGTGCCAGCAGTTGGACGTCGCATCAGCCCCAGCATTTT.

The rearrangement joins TRBV14 to TRBJ2-5; 9 bases are a match to TRBD2. Trimming cost V 6 bases and J 4 bases; bases outside gene matches: 9. This CDR3 has 15 residues. Germline V gene sequence: CDR1 SGHDN, CDR2 FVKESK. CDR3 DNA: TGTGCCAGCAGTCTTCCGGGACTAGCAGGAGAGACCCAGTACTTC. It specifies CASSLPGLAGETQYF.

The chain uses TRBV6-1 and TRBJ1-5; TRBD1 aligns across 8 bases. The CDR3 loop spans 15 amino acids. Germline-derived CDR1 and CDR2 are MNHNS and SASEGT. V lost 5 bases to trimming and J lost 4 bases; unmatched junction nucleotides: 7. The DNA of the CDR3 is TGTGCCAGCAGTCAACAGGGGGGACTAAATCAGCCCCAGCATTTT. Translation gives CASSQQGGLNQPQHF.

V usage is TRBV20-1 and J usage is TRBJ2-1, with D maybe TRBD1 (7 bases). The CDR3 contains 16 residues. Germline assignment: CDR1 DFQATT and CDR2 SNEGSKA (reference sequence). With 5 bases removed from V and 5 bases from J, the gap between germline ends came to 22 bases. The CDR3 coding sequence is TGCAGTGCTGTGGAGAAGGGGGCGCGGGGACACAATGAGCAGTTCTTC. Encoded protein: CSAVEKGARGHNEQFF.

At least ten counts were recorded for this clonotype. The J gene is TRBJ2-5, the V gene TRBV12-3 or TRBV12-4; D gene unclear. V lost 7 bases and J 4 bases, leaving 10 bases between the germline ends. The CDR3 spans 12 residues. CDR3 loop: CASTRVGETQYF. As DNA, the CDR3 is TGTGCCAGCACTAGGGTGGGAGAGACCCAGTACTTC.

This chain connects TRBV5-5 to TRBJ1-5; D gene unclear. V gave up 0 bases and J gave up 3 bases, with 7 bases separating them. Germline CDR1 and CDR2: SGHKS and YYEKEE (reference sequence). There are 14 residues in the CDR3. CDR3 in DNA: TGTGCCAGCAGCTTGGACCCAGTCAATCAGCCCCAGCATTTT. Protein: CASSLDPVNQPQHF.

This chain uses TRBV4-2 with TRBJ1-5; D is possibly TRBD1 (5 bases). With 5 bases removed from V and 6 bases from J, the gap between germline ends came to 14 bases. CDR1 LGHNA and CDR2 YNFKEQ come from the germline V gene. The CDR3 consists of 14 residues. The CDR3 coding sequence is TGTGCCAGCAGCGCCGCAGGGAACTTTCAGCCCCAGCATTTT. It codes for CASSAAGNFQPQHF.

This clonotype was seen ten or more times. The rearrangement joins TRBV5-5 to TRBJ2-3, with TRBD2 matching 8 bases. Germline V gene data show CDR1 as SGHKS and CDR2 as YYEKEE (reference sequence). The CDR3 runs to 15 residues. V shed 0 bases, J shed 6 bases, and the junction held 6 bases outside the gene matches. The CDR3 DNA reads as TGTGCCAGCAGCTTGGAGGGGCTAGCGGGCGATACGCAGTATTTT. It is translated as CASSLEGLAGDTQYF.

This clonotype appeared a few times. This sequence joins TRBV5-1 and TRBJ2-4; D gene ambiguous. The CDR3 extends over 14 amino acids. The germline V and J ends were trimmed by 4 bases and 0 bases, with 8 bases remaining between them. Germline V gene sequence: CDR1 SGHRS, CDR2 YFSETQ. CDR3 in amino acids: CASSVGVAKNIQYF. Here the CDR3 DNA reads TGCGCCAGCAGCGTAGGAGTAGCCAAAAACATTCAGTACTTC.

This clonotype came up a few times. The V and J genes are TRBV5-6 and TRBJ2-1, with 8 bases aligning to TRBD1. The germline V gene encodes CDR1 SGHDT and CDR2 YYEEEE. The V gene end was trimmed by 6 bases and the J gene end by 4 bases; junction bases not matched to a gene: 9. This CDR3 has 15 residues. DNA for the CDR3: TGTGCCAGCAATCACCGTCGGGACAGGTACAATGAGCAGTTCTTC. Protein: CASNHRRDRYNEQFF.

The chain has TRBV5-4 and TRBJ2-3, with TRBD2 as a possible D gene (7 bases). The CDR3 contains 17 residues. V was pared by 5 bases and J by 3 bases, with 22 bases between. Germline-derived CDR1 and CDR2 are SGHNT and YYREEE (reference sequence). CDR3 DNA sequence: TGTGCCAGCAGAGGGGGGAGCGGGACGATTCTTACAGATACGCAGTATTTT. Protein sequence: CASRGGSGTILTDTQYF.

The genes are TRBV29-1 and TRBJ1-3, with D possibly TRBD1 on 5 matching bases. This CDR3 spans 16 amino acids. Germline-derived CDR1 and CDR2 are SQVTM and ANQGSEA. Between the trimmed V and J ends, which lost 7 bases and 0 bases, there was a span of 19 bases. The CDR3 spells CSAIKYGTSSGNTIYF. The CDR3 DNA is TGCAGCGCAATAAAATACGGGACGAGCTCTGGAAACACCATATATTTT.

This chain connects TRBV29-1 to TRBJ2-4; no definite D call. This CDR3 spans 12 amino acids. V gave up 7 bases and J gave up 6 bases, with 13 bases separating them. Germline V gene data show CDR1 as SQVTM and CDR2 as ANQGSEA. The CDR3 sequence: CSAITGANIQYF. As DNA, the CDR3 is TGCAGCGCAATAACCGGAGCAAACATTCAGTACTTC.

This clonotype came up a few times. The chain joins TRBV20-1 to TRBJ2-2; TRBD2 agrees at 10 bases. This CDR3 contains 16 residues. After removal of 3 bases from V and 5 bases from J, the junction contained 9 bases not matched to a gene. Germline values: CDR1 DFQATT, CDR2 SNEGSKA (reference sequence). The CDR3 coding sequence is TGCAGTGCTAGTCCGGCTAGCGGGAGTGGGACCGGGGAGCTGTTTTTT. It is translated as CSASPASGSGTGELFF.

V gene TRBV21-1 combines with J gene TRBJ1-5. TRBV21-1 is assigned pseudogene status. CDR3 size: 15 residues. CDR3 sequence (DNA): TGTGCCAGCAGCAAAGGAAGTCTTAGCAATCAGCCCCAGCATTTT. Its protein product is CASSKGSLSNQPQHF.

This clonotype appeared many times. The rearrangement links TRBV24-1 to TRBJ2-2; tentative D call: TRBD2 (6 bases). Trimming took 4 bases from V and 3 from J, leaving 11 bases between them. Germline values: CDR1 KGHDR, CDR2 SFDVKD. This CDR3 has 15 amino acids. As DNA, the CDR3 is TGTGCCACCAGTGACGGGAGTCGCGACACCGGGGAGCTGTTTTTT. It yields the protein CATSDGSRDTGELFF.

This chain joins TRBV19 and TRBJ1-1; D gene uncertain. V dropped 3 bases and J dropped 14 bases, with 16 bases sitting between them. This CDR3 spans 12 amino acids. Germline CDR1 LNHDA, CDR2 SQIVND (reference sequence). CDR3 in DNA: TGTGCCAGTAGTATTGGTCAGTATGGCTGCTTCTTT. Protein sequence: CASSIGQYGCFF. Full variable domain (rest looked up from reference TRBV19 and TRBJ1-1): DGGITQSPKYLFRKEGQNVTLSCEQNLNHDAMYWYRQDPGQGLRLIYYSQIVNDFQKGDIAEGYSVSREKKESFPLTVTSAQKNPTAFYLCASSIGQYGCFFGQGTRLTVV.

In this sample, this clonotype turned up many times. The V call is TRBV5-1, the J call TRBJ2-7; D gene uncertain. Trimming removed 4 bases from V and 7 bases from J, with 12 bases in between. The CDR3 has 12 residues. Germline V lookup: CDR1 SGHRS, CDR2 YFSETQ. CDR3 nucleotide sequence: TGCGCCAGCAGCGATCCCCCGGTGGAGCAGTACTTC. Residues: CASSDPPVEQYF.

J is TRBJ1-3 and V is TRBV12-3 or TRBV12-4; D is unclear. This CDR3 is built from 14 residues. Deletions cut 5 bases from V and 0 bases from J, with 8 bases between. Here the CDR3 DNA reads TGTGCCAGCAGTCCACAGAACTCTGGAAACACCATATATTTT. It encodes CASSPQNSGNTIYF.

This clonotype was observed at least ten times. The chain uses TRBV28 and TRBJ2-3; 10 positions match TRBD1. After removal of 3 bases from V and 6 bases from J, the junction contained 12 bases not matched to a gene. Per germline, CDR1 MDHEN and CDR2 SYDVKM. The CDR3 is 17 residues long. The CDR3 protein is CASSFRVTGGAFDTQYF. The CDR3 DNA is TGTGCCAGCAGTTTTAGAGTGACAGGGGGCGCATTTGATACGCAGTATTTT.

This chain links TRBV9 with TRBJ2-1; 8 nucleotides align to TRBD2. J gave up 8 bases and V 0 bases, and 4 bases lay outside the gene matches. The germline CDR1 and CDR2 sequences are SGDLS and YYNGEE. The CDR3 sequence is 14 residues long. In DNA form, the CDR3 reads TGTGCCAGCAGCGTAGGGACTAGCTTTTATGAGCAGTTCTTC. This encodes CASSVGTSFYEQFF.

This clonotype has at least ten counts. The chain is built from TRBV7-2 and TRBJ1-1; 8 bases match TRBD1. The CDR3 runs to 14 residues. The V and J ends lost 1 base and 10 bases, in that order; junction bases with no gene match: 8. Germline V gives CDR1 SGHTA, CDR2 FQGNSA. The CDR3 nucleotides are TGTGCCAGCAGCTTAGAGGCTACAGGGGGGAGAGCTTTCTTT. Translating it yields CASSLEATGGRAFF.

The V gene is TRBV5-1, the J gene TRBJ2-3; D is unresolved. Germline CDR1 is SGHRS and CDR2 is YFSETQ. The CDR3 runs 14 residues. The V gene lost 0 bases and the J gene lost 9 bases, with 14 bases spanning the gap. For the CDR3, the DNA is TGCGCCAGCAGCTTGGGACTTTGGATGGAGACGCAGTATTTT. Its protein product is CASSLGLWMETQYF.

This clonotype was observed a few times. This rearrangement joins TRBV12-3 or TRBV12-4 to TRBJ2-5, with TRBD2 matching over 7 bases. The CDR3 is made up of 13 amino acids. Losses at the gene ends were 7 bases for V and 1 base for J; bases not matched to a gene: 3. This CDR3 is CASTSGAQETQYF. The CDR3 DNA follows: TGTGCCAGCACCAGCGGGGCCCAAGAGACCCAGTACTTC.

The rearrangement joins TRBV29-1 to TRBJ1-1; 8 bases are a match to TRBD1. Trimming at V came to 7 bases and at J to 8 bases, leaving 9 bases not matched to a gene. Germline V gives CDR1 SQVTM, CDR2 ANQGSEA. This CDR3 has 12 residues. The CDR3 DNA sequence: TGCAGCGGCCGGACAGGGTTCGGGGAAGCTTTCTTT. It yields the protein CSGRTGFGEAFF.

In its sample, this clonotype was seen many times. The gene calls are TRBV15 and TRBJ2-7; 10 nucleotides line up with TRBD2. The V gene end was trimmed by 0 bases and the J gene end by 5 bases; junction bases not matched to a gene: 4. CDR1 is LNHNV, CDR2 YYDKDF, per germline (reference sequence). The CDR3 covers 15 residues. The CDR3 nucleotides read TGTGCCACCAGCAGAGAATTAGCGGGAGGACACGAGCAGTACTTC. Its protein product is CATSRELAGGHEQYF.

This sequence joins TRBV20-1 and TRBJ2-7; 7 nucleotides align to TRBD2. CDR3 size: 14 residues. Germline V gene data show CDR1 as DFQATT and CDR2 as SNEGSKA (reference sequence). J gave up 5 bases and V 3 bases, and 10 bases lay outside the gene matches. Here the CDR3 DNA reads TGCAGTGCTAGTAGACTAGCCTCCATCCACGAGCAGTACTTC. Residues: CSASRLASIHEQYF.